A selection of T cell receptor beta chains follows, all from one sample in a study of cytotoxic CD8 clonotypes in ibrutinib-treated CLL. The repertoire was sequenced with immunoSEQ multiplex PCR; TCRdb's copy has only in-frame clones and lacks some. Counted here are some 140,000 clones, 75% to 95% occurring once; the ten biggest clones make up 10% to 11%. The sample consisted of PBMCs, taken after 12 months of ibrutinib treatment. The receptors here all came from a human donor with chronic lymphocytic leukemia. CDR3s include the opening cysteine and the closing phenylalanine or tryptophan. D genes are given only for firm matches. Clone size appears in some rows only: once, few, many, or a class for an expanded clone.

CAWRGIQGIYGELFF,TGTGCCTGGAGGGGCATACAGGGTATCTACGGGGAGCTGTTTTTT,NA,TRBV30,TRBJ2-2,NA
CASSPEQGWTDTQYF,TGTGCCAGCAGCCCTGAACAGGGTTGGACAGATACGCAGTATTTT,NA,TRBV5-8,TRBJ2-3,NA
CASSGGRGYEQYF,TGTGCCAGCAGTGGGGGACGAGGGTACGAGCAGTACTTC,NA,TRBV2,TRBJ2-7,NA
CAWSRDRENSPLHF,TGTGCCTGGAGCAGGGACAGGGAAAATTCACCCCTCCACTTT,NA,TRBV30,TRBJ1-6,TRBD1
CASSLTGNQPQHF,TGTGCCAGCAGCCTGACAGGGAACCAGCCCCAGCATTTT,NA,TRBV14,TRBJ1-5,TRBD1
CASSPGTLNTEAFF,TGTGCCAGCAGTCCAGGGACCTTGAACACTGAAGCTTTCTTT,NA,TRBV27,TRBJ1-1,NA
CASSYGTSAIDTQYF,TGTGCCAGCAGCTACGGGACTAGCGCCATCGATACGCAGTATTTT,NA,TRBV5-4,TRBJ2-3,TRBD2
CASSLSVNTIYF,TGTGCCAGCAGCCTTAGCGTAAACACCATATATTTT,NA,TRBV4-2,TRBJ1-3,NA
CASSRGGSVYEQYF,TGTGCCAGCAGTCGTGGGGGGTCGGTCTACGAGCAGTACTTC,NA,TRBV6-5,TRBJ2-7,NA
CASSLRSSDRGLYTSGANVLTF,TGTGCCAGCAGCTTAAGATCGTCGGACAGGGGCCTTTACACCTCTGGGGCCAACGTCCTGACTTTC,NA,TRBV7-3,TRBJ2-6,TRBD1
CAWQGHTYNEQFF,TGTGCCTGGCAGGGACACACCTACAATGAGCAGTTCTTC,NA,TRBV30,TRBJ2-1,NA
CASGNEKLFF,TGTGCCAGCGGTAATGAAAAACTGTTTTTT,NA,TRBV27,TRBJ1-4,NA
CASSLSTGNYGYTF,TGTGCCAGCAGTTTATCGACCGGAAACTATGGCTACACCTTC,NA,TRBV27,TRBJ1-2,NA
CASSGGLAYSYNEQFF,TGTGCCAGCAGTGGTGGGCTAGCGTATTCCTACAATGAGCAGTTCTTC,NA,TRBV6-6,TRBJ2-1,NA
CASSFLGSNQPQHF,TGTGCCAGCAGCTTTCTAGGGAGCAATCAGCCCCAGCATTTT,NA,TRBV5-8,TRBJ1-5,NA
CASSDRDSNQPQHF,TGTGCCAGCAGTGACAGGGATAGCAATCAGCCCCAGCATTTT,NA,TRBV2,TRBJ1-5,NA
CASTGGLSYEQYF,TGTGCCAGCACAGGGGGATTGTCCTACGAGCAGTACTTC,NA,TRBV6-1,TRBJ2-7,TRBD1
CASSHRDRSYNEQFF,TGTGCCAGCTCACACCGGGACAGGTCCTACAATGAGCAGTTCTTC,NA,TRBV18,TRBJ2-1,TRBD1
CASSPGGLTEAFF,TGTGCCAGCAGTCCCGGTGGGCTCACTGAAGCTTTCTTT,NA,TRBV27,TRBJ1-1,NA
CASKGDRIQETQYF,TGTGCGAGTAAGGGGGACAGAATTCAAGAGACCCAGTACTTC,NA,TRBV6-1,TRBJ2-5,TRBD1
CASSPSEGGRPQHF,TGTGCCAGCAGCCCCTCGGAGGGCGGTCGGCCCCAGCATTTT,NA,TRBV28,TRBJ1-5,NA
CASTTGLPGANVLTF,TGTGCCAGTACCACAGGGCTCCCTGGGGCCAACGTCCTGACTTTC,NA,TRBV19,TRBJ2-6,NA
CASSWNRWDTGELFF,TGTGCCAGCAGCTGGAACCGGTGGGACACCGGGGAGCTGTTTTTT,NA,TRBV7-2,TRBJ2-2,NA
CASSLGFEQFF,TGTGCCAGCAGTTTGGGGTTTGAGCAGTTCTTC,NA,TRBV28,TRBJ2-1,NA
CSAGGKGARETQYF,TGCAGCGCCGGAGGTAAGGGGGCTCGAGAGACCCAGTACTTC,NA,TRBV29-1,TRBJ2-5,TRBD1
CASSPWQGSYEQYF,TGCGCCAGCAGCCCCTGGCAGGGATCCTACGAGCAGTACTTC,NA,TRBV5-1,TRBJ2-7,NA
CASRIQSGTAHYEQYF,TGTGCCAGCAGAATCCAATCCGGGACAGCGCACTACGAGCAGTACTTC,NA,TRBV7-2,TRBJ2-7,TRBD1
CASSPGSSYNEQFF,TGTGCCAGCAGTCCCGGCAGCTCCTACAATGAGCAGTTCTTC,NA,TRBV6-5,TRBJ2-1,NA
CASSLGDRGDEKLFF,TGTGCCAGCAGTTTGGGGGACAGGGGCGATGAAAAACTGTTTTTT,NA,TRBV28,TRBJ1-4,TRBD1
CASSVVSGGSWNEQFF,TGTGCCAGCAGCGTAGTATCCGGCGGGAGTTGGAATGAGCAGTTCTTC,NA,TRBV9,TRBJ2-1,TRBD2
CASSEEGLAGGGEQFF,TGTGCCAGCAGTGAAGAGGGTCTAGCGGGAGGTGGTGAGCAGTTCTTC,few,TRBV2,TRBJ2-1,TRBD2
CASSPGLDEPEQYF,TGTGCCAGCTCACCGGGACTAGATGAGCCCGAGCAGTACTTC,few,TRBV18,TRBJ2-7,TRBD2
CAWSPGTDNEQFF,TGTGCCTGGAGCCCCGGGACTGACAATGAGCAGTTCTTC,NA,TRBV30,TRBJ2-1,NA
CASSLGDGTASGNTIYF,TGTGCCAGCAGCTTAGGGGACGGGACGGCCTCTGGAAACACCATATATTTT,NA,TRBV13,TRBJ1-3,NA
CASSLVSVGEQFF,TGTGCCAGCAGCTTAGTGTCGGTGGGTGAGCAGTTCTTC,NA,TRBV7-9,TRBJ2-1,NA
CASKSVNTEAFF,TGTGCCAGCAAATCTGTGAACACTGAAGCTTTCTTT,NA,TRBV28,TRBJ1-1,NA
CASSLVQEQPQHF,TGTGCCAGCAGCTTAGTTCAGGAGCAGCCCCAGCATTTT,NA,TRBV7-8,TRBJ1-5,NA
CASSPGGYEQYF,TGTGCCAGCAGCCCAGGGGGGTACGAGCAGTACTTC,NA,TRBV9,TRBJ2-7,NA
CASMVSGNEQFF,TGTGCCAGCATGGTTTCGGGCAATGAGCAGTTCTTC,NA,TRBV6-6,TRBJ2-1,NA
CASSYSSSGRVNEQFF,TGTGCCAGCAGTTACTCTTCTAGCGGGAGGGTTAATGAGCAGTTCTTC,NA,TRBV6-5,TRBJ2-1,TRBD2
CASLDPGGPYTGELFF,TGTGCCAGTTTAGACCCAGGGGGCCCATACACCGGGGAGCTGTTTTTT,once,TRBV7-9,TRBJ2-2,TRBD1
CASSLISKDGVLYF,TGTGCCAGCAGCCTCATCAGCAAGGACGGGGTCCTCTACTTC,NA,TRBV14,TRBJ2-7,NA
CASTPPAQIYEQYF,TGTGCCAGCACCCCCCCAGCCCAGATCTACGAGCAGTACTTC,NA,TRBV28,TRBJ2-7,NA
CASSLERGKSNYGYTF,TGTGCCAGCAGTCTTGAAAGAGGGAAATCTAACTATGGCTACACCTTC,NA,TRBV27,TRBJ1-2,NA
CASSLPGTEAFF,TGTGCCAGCAGCTTACCAGGGACAGAAGCTTTCTTT,NA,TRBV7-6,TRBJ1-1,NA
CASRVAVSTDTQYF,TGTGCCAGTAGGGTAGCTGTAAGCACAGATACGCAGTATTTT,NA,TRBV19,TRBJ2-3,NA
CASNPWLGSNQPQHF,TGTGCCAGTAATCCGTGGCTAGGAAGCAATCAGCCCCAGCATTTT,NA,TRBV19,TRBJ1-5,NA
CASSDQGATGYTF,TGTGCCAGCAGCGACCAGGGGGCGACGGGCTACACCTTC,NA,TRBV7-9,TRBJ1-2,TRBD1
CASSERIRGLEKLFF,TGTGCCAGCAGCGAGAGGATCAGGGGGCTTGAAAAACTGTTTTTT,once,TRBV13,TRBJ1-4,TRBD1
CASVGFGANTEAFF,TGCGCCAGTGTTGGGTTTGGGGCGAACACTGAAGCTTTCTTT,NA,TRBV10-2,TRBJ1-1,NA
CASGGTGGSNEQYF,TGTGCCAGCGGAGGGACAGGGGGCTCGAACGAGCAGTACTTC,once,TRBV9,TRBJ2-7,TRBD1
CASSPTGGNTEAFF,TGTGCCAGCAGTCCAACAGGGGGGAACACTGAAGCTTTCTTT,NA,TRBV6-5,TRBJ1-1,TRBD1
CASSSKRTVGSSYEQYF,TGTGCCAGCAGCTCCAAACGTACGGTGGGAAGCTCCTACGAGCAGTACTTC,NA,TRBV7-9,TRBJ2-7,NA
CASSQVYEQYF,TGTGCCAGCAGCCAAGTGTACGAGCAGTACTTC,NA,TRBV14,TRBJ2-7,NA
CASSLMGARGYGYTF,TGTGCCAGCAGTTTAATGGGGGCCAGAGGCTATGGCTACACCTTC,NA,TRBV27,TRBJ1-2,NA